Following are 11 T cell receptor beta chains from one sample sequenced in a study of shared clonotypes between healthy human individuals. Here immunoSEQ multiplex PCR was the method, and the copy in TCRdb shows in-frame clones only, minus some. This repertoire shows under 1,900,000 clones, approximately 98.5% found once; its top ten account for approximately 0.4%. The sequenced sample consisted of naive CD4+ T cells sorted from blood. Subset noted: CD45RA+ positively selected. The origin of the receptors is a man younger than 40 in good health.

The chain couples TRBV4-3 to TRBJ2-1; 12 nucleotides line up with TRBD2. Looked up from germline, CDR1 is LGHNA and CDR2 is YSLEER. This CDR3 contains 17 residues. The V gene end was trimmed by 0 bases and the J gene end by 9 bases; junction bases not matched to a gene: 9. For the CDR3, the DNA is TGCGCCAGCAGCCAAGAAAGTCCTAGCGGGAGGGCCCGTGAGCAGTTCTTC. This sequence encodes CASSQESPSGRAREQFF.

This chain connects TRBV9 to TRBJ2-2, with TRBD2 matching 12 bases. Germline V lookup: CDR1 SGDLS, CDR2 YYNGEE. CDR3 length: 14 amino acids. Trimming removed 4 bases from V and 11 bases from J; junction bases left unmatched: 6. The CDR3 DNA sequence: TGTGCCAGCAGCTCCAGACTAGCGGGGGTTGAGCTGTTTTTT. It specifies CASSSRLAGVELFF. The full variable domain, in which reference TRBV9 and TRBJ2-2 provide the parts outside the CDR3, is DSGVTQTPKHLITATGQRVTLRCSPRSGDLSVYWYQQSLDQGLQFLIQYYNGEERAKGNILERFSAQQFPDLHSELNLSSLELGDSALYFCASSSRLAGVELFFGEGSRLTVL.

This chain links TRBV2 with TRBJ2-7, with 14 bases matching TRBD2. With 4 bases clipped from V and 4 bases from J, the junction kept 0 bases outside the gene matches. This CDR3 has 14 residues. From germline, CDR1 is SNHLY and CDR2 FYNNEI. CDR3 loop: CASSGTSGGYEQYF. The CDR3 nucleotides are TGTGCCAGCAGTGGGACTAGCGGGGGGTACGAGCAGTACTTC.

The genes are TRBV4-3 and TRBJ2-2, with 8 bases fitting TRBD2. Germline V CDR1 and CDR2: LGHNA, YSLEER. After removal of 0 bases from V and 0 bases from J, the junction contained 6 bases not matched to a gene. The CDR3 loop spans 18 amino acids. CDR3 nucleotides: TGCGCCAGCAGCCAAGAAGGTCGCGGGAGGTCGAACACCGGGGAGCTGTTTTTT. Translated: CASSQEGRGRSNTGELFF.

This sequence joins TRBV28 and TRBJ1-2; 7 bases align to TRBD1. The germline V gene has CDR1 MDHEN and CDR2 SYDVKM. This CDR3 region has 15 residues. V lost 6 bases to trimming and J lost 2 bases; unmatched junction nucleotides: 9. In DNA, the CDR3 is TGTGCCAGCAGCAAATCAGGGGGGAGAAACTATGGCTACACCTTC. Protein product: CASSKSGGRNYGYTF.

This rearrangement joins TRBV7-3 to TRBJ2-1; D not resolved. V dropped 5 bases and J dropped 0 bases, with 11 bases sitting between them. The CDR3 is 15 residues long. CDR1 is SGHTA, CDR2 FQGTGA, per germline. As DNA, the CDR3 is TGTGCCAGCAGCGTATACCCTAGCTCCTACAATGAGCAGTTCTTC. It yields the protein CASSVYPSSYNEQFF.

This chain uses TRBV6-5 with TRBJ1-5; weak D call: TRBD1 (5 bases). CDR3 size: 13 residues. Trimming took off 5 bases at V and 4 bases at J, with 9 bases between the two ends. Germline CDR1 reads MNHEY; CDR2 reads SVGAGI. The CDR3 reads CASSMDKNQPQHF. The CDR3 region has the DNA TGTGCCAGCAGTATGGACAAGAATCAGCCCCAGCATTTT.

The J gene is TRBJ1-5, the V gene TRBV6-1; D gene ambiguous. The CDR3 spans 14 residues. CDR1 and CDR2 (germline): MNHNS, SASEGT. With 8 bases removed from V and 3 bases from J, the gap between germline ends came to 14 bases. The DNA for the CDR3 is TGTGCCAGCGGTGGACCGCTCCCCAATCAGCCCCAGCATTTT. Protein: CASGGPLPNQPQHF.

This clone was seen only once. The genes are TRBV2 and TRBJ2-7, with 8 bases that match TRBD1. Germline CDR1 is SNHLY and CDR2 is FYNNEI. V lost 6 bases and J lost 10; bases outside the gene matches: 5. The CDR3 spans 11 residues. Here the CDR3 DNA reads TGTGCCAGCAGAATGACAGGGGTTCAGTACTTC. Encoded protein: CASRMTGVQYF. Combining the CDR3 with reference TRBV2 and TRBJ2-7 gives the whole variable domain EPEVTQTPSHQVTQMGQEVILRCVPISNHLYFYWYRQILGQKVEFLVSFYNNEISEKSEIFDDQFSVERPDGSNFTLKIRSTKLEDSAMYFCASRMTGVQYFGPGTRLTVT.

This chain connects TRBV9 to TRBJ2-2; TRBD2 matches 9 bases. V shed 3 bases and J 4 bases; nucleotides not matched to a gene: 4. CDR1 is SGDLS, CDR2 YYNGEE, per germline. CDR3 length equals 15 residues. This CDR3 is CASSAIAGVTGELFF. CDR3 coding DNA: TGTGCCAGCAGCGCGATAGCGGGAGTCACCGGGGAGCTGTTTTTT.

This chain links TRBV28 with TRBJ1-2; D is unclear. This CDR3 spans 17 amino acids. Germline assignment: CDR1 MDHEN and CDR2 SYDVKM. V was clipped by 7 bases and J by 3 bases, with 24 bases between them. The CDR3 DNA sequence: TGTGCCAGCAATCACCTCCCCCCTCCCTCCTTATACTATGGCTACACCTTC. It is translated as CASNHLPPPSLYYGYTF.